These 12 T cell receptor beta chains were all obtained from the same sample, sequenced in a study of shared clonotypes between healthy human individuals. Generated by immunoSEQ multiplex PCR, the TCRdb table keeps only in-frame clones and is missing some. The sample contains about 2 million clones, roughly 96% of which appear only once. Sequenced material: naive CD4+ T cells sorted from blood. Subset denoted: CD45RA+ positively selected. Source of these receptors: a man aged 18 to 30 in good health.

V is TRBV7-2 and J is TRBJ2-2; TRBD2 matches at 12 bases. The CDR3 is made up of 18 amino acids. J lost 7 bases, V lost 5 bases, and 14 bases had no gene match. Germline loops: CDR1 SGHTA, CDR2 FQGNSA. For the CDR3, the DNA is TGTGCCAGCAGCGAAGCACTAGCGGGAGGCAAGGGAGGCGGGGAGCTGTTTTTT. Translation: CASSEALAGGKGGGELFF.

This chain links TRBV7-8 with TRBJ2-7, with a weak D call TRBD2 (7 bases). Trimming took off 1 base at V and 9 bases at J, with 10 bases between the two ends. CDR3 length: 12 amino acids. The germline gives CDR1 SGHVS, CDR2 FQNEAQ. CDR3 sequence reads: CASSLEGGGQYF. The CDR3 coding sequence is TGTGCCAGCAGCTTAGAGGGAGGGGGGCAGTACTTC. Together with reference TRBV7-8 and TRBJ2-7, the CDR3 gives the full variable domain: GAGVSQSPRYKVAKRGQDVALRCDPISGHVSLFWYQQALGQGPEFLTYFQNEAQLDKSGLPSDRFFAERPEGSVSTLKIQRTQQEDSAVYLCASSLEGGGQYFGPGTRLTVT.

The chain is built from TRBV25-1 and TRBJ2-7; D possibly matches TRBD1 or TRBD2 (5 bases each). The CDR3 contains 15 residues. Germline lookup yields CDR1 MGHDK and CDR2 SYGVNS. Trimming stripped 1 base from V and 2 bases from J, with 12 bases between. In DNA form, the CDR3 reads TGTGCCAGCAGTGAATCGGGGCCCCGGGCCTACGAGCAGTACTTC. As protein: CASSESGPRAYEQYF.

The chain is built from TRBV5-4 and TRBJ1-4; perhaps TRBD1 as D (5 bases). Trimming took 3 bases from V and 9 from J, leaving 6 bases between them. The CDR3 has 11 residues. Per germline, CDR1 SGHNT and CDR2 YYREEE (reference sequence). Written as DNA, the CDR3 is TGTGCCAGCAGCTGGGACCAAAAACTGTTTTTT. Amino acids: CASSWDQKLFF.

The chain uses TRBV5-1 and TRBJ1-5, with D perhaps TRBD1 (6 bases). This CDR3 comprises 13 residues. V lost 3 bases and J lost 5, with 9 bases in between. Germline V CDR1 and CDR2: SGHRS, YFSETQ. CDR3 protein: CASSWGPDQPQHF. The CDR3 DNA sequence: TGCGCCAGCAGCTGGGGGCCTGATCAGCCCCAGCATTTT.

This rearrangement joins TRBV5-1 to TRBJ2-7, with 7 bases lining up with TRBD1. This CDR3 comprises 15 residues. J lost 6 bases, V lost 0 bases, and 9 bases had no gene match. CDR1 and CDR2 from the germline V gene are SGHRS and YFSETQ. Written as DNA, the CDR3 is TGCGCCAGCAGCTTGGAGCTGACAGGGAGTAGCGAGCAGTACTTC. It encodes CASSLELTGSSEQYF.

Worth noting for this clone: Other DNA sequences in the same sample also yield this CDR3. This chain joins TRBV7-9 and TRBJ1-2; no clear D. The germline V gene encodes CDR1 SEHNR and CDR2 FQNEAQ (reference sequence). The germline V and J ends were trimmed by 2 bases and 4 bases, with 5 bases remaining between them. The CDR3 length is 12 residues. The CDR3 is CASSLRSYGYTF. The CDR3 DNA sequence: TGTGCCAGCAGCTTACGATCCTATGGCTACACCTTC.

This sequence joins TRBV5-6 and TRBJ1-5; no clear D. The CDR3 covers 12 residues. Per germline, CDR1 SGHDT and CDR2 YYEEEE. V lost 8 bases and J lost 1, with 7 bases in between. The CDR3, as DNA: TGTGCCAGTAAAGCGAGCAATCAGCCCCAGCATTTT. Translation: CASKASNQPQHF.

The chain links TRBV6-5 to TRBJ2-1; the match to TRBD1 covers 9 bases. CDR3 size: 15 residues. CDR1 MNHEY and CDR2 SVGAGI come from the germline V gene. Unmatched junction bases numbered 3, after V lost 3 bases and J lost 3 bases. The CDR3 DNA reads TGTGCCAGCAGTTATCCGGGACAGGGCTACAATGAGCAGTTCTTC. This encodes CASSYPGQGYNEQFF.

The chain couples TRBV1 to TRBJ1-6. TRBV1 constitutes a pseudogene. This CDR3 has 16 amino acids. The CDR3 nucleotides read TGCACCAGCAGCCAAGATCGCGGCTACTATAATTCACCCCTCCACTTT. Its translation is CTSSQDRGYYNSPLHF.

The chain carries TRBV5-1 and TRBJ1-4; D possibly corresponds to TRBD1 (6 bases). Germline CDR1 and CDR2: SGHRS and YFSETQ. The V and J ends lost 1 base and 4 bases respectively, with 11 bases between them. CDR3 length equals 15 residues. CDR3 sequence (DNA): TGCGCCAGCAGCTTGACGGCAGGGGATAATGAAAAACTGTTTTTT. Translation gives CASSLTAGDNEKLFF.

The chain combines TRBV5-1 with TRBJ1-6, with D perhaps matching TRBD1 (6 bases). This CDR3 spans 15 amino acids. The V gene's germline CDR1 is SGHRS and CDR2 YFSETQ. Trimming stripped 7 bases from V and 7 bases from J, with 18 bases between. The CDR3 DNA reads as TGCGCCAGCTCCTTGGCAGGGGAGGGAAATTCACCCCTCCACTTT. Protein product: CASSLAGEGNSPLHF.